This TCR beta chain derives from a study of T cell changes during pregnancy in multiple sclerosis. V gave up 4 bases and J gave up 1 base; unmatched junction bases: 9. Germline V lookup: CDR1 ENHRY, CDR2 SYGVKD. There are 16 residues in the CDR3. Using immunoSEQ multiplex PCR, the repertoire was profiled, and TCRdb retains in-frame clones only, with some absent. The data show 72,000 or so clones, about 92% seen once. The chain links TRBV10-3 to TRBJ2-7; TRBD1 aligns across 8 bases. Source: peripheral blood, taken in the second trimester of pregnancy. This sequence was found in a female donor with multiple sclerosis, enrolled in a pregnancy study. The CDR3 protein is CAISVVGQDISYEQYF. DNA of the CDR3: TGTGCCATCAGTGTAGTGGGACAGGACATTTCCTACGAGCAGTACTTC.